These 27 T cell receptor beta chains came from one sample sequenced in a study of early T cells in non-severe SARS-CoV-2 infection (dated by TCRdb to about 2021). The library came from 5' RACE. TCRdb records NextSeq 500 as the sequencer. TCRdb reprocessing: public reads trimmed at Q25 with fastp, clones called with MiXCR, in-frame beta chains kept. A single entry per CDR3 protein holds the most common genes and DNA from its merged rows. Present in this sample are 61,000 or so distinct CDR3 sequences, around 11% of which were seen just once. The ten largest clonotypes hold roughly 1.2% of the sample. Source: whole blood, taken at baseline. These TCRs come from an adult who was a healthcare worker with PCR-confirmed SARS-CoV-2 infection or an uninfected control (not recorded which). The donor label of this sample is uncertain.

The chain combines TRBV10-3 with TRBJ2-7, with 8 nucleotides matching TRBD2. Germline V CDR1 and CDR2: ENHRY, SYGVKD. The length of the CDR3 is 17 residues. Losses at the gene ends were 10 bases for V and 3 bases for J; bases not matched to a gene: 20. CDR3 bases: TGTGCCACCAGGACAGAACGATACCGGGGGGGCTTCTACGAGCAGTACGTC. Its protein is CATRTERYRGGFYEQYV.

This chain joins TRBV5-1 and TRBJ2-1; 10 bases are a match to TRBD1. CDR3 length equals 16 residues. Trimming removed 4 bases from V and 8 bases from J; junction bases left unmatched: 12. Germline V lookup: CDR1 SGHRS, CDR2 YFSETQ. In DNA form, the CDR3 reads TGCGCCAGCAGCAGCCCTTTGGGACAGGGGACCCATGAGCAGTTCTTC. Its translation: CASSSPLGQGTHEQFF.

The sample holds a few counts of this clonotype. The chain joins TRBV3-1 to TRBJ1-5; D remains unclear. The germline V and J ends were trimmed by 5 bases and 5 bases, with 10 bases remaining between them. The CDR3 extends over 13 amino acids. Per the germline V gene, CDR1 is LGHDT and CDR2 is YNNKEL (reference sequence). CDR3: CASSYGLDQPQHF. The CDR3 DNA reads as TGTGCCAGCAGCTACGGGCTCGATCAGCCCCAGCATTTT.

This chain joins TRBV20-1 and TRBJ2-1; 10 positions agree with TRBD2. From germline, CDR1 is DFQATT and CDR2 SNEGSKA (reference sequence). The length of the CDR3 is 18 residues. J was trimmed by 5 bases and V by 0 bases; bases with no gene match: 13. The CDR3 sequence: CSARDFGSGGLRDNEQFF. The CDR3 DNA reads as TGCAGTGCTAGAGATTTCGGTAGCGGGGGGCTAAGAGACAATGAGCAGTTCTTC.

In its sample, this clonotype was seen a few times. The CDR3 here is CASSPVGHGYTF. The DNA of the CDR3 is TGTGCCAGCAGCCCCGTGGGGCATGGCTACACCTTC. The chain links TRBV9 to TRBJ1-2; perhaps TRBD1 as D (5 bases). The CDR3 has 12 amino acids. CDR1 and CDR2 (germline): SGDLS, YYNGEE. The germline V and J ends were trimmed by 4 bases and 6 bases, with 10 bases remaining between them.

The table lists this clonotype with a few counts. The V call is TRBV20-1, the J call TRBJ2-3, with no clear D. The CDR3 totals 14 residues. The V and J ends lost 1 base and 1 base respectively, with 9 bases between them. Germline lookup yields CDR1 DFQATT and CDR2 SNEGSKA (reference sequence). CDR3 protein: CSARVSRGTDTQYF. CDR3 DNA: TGCAGTGCTAGAGTTAGCCGCGGCACAGATACGCAGTATTTT.

In this sample, this clonotype turned up a few times. V gene TRBV20-1 combines with J gene TRBJ2-7; the D gene is possibly TRBD2 (6 bases). In germline, CDR1 is DFQATT, CDR2 SNEGSKA (reference sequence). Trimming shortened V by 7 bases and J by 5 bases, and 12 bases separated the two germline ends. The CDR3 is made up of 11 amino acids. CDR3: CSVGSGHEQYV. DNA for the CDR3: TGCAGTGTTGGTAGCGGACACGAGCAGTACGTC.

This clonotype came up a few times. This sequence joins TRBV21-1 and TRBJ2-4. TRBV21-1 is tagged as a pseudogene. The CDR3 length is 16 residues. This chain's CDR3 is CASSKSLSLAKNIQYF. The CDR3 nucleotides read TGTGCCAGCAGCAAATCTCTTTCTTTGGCCAAAAACATTCAGTACTTC.

The sample holds a few counts of this clonotype. This chain connects TRBV3-1 to TRBJ1-1; the D gene is possibly TRBD1 (5 bases). Trimming shortened V by 4 bases and J by 3 bases, and 15 bases separated the two germline ends. Germline CDR1 and CDR2: LGHDT and YNNKEL (reference sequence). This CDR3 region has 15 residues. The CDR3 nucleotides are TGTGCCAGCAGCCCCCGGGGAGCCAGGGACACTGAAGCTTTCTTT. Translating gives CASSPRGARDTEAFF.

This clonotype was observed a few times. V gene TRBV2 combines with J gene TRBJ2-1, with D maybe TRBD2 (5 bases). In germline, CDR1 is SNHLY, CDR2 FYNNEI. This CDR3 is 14 amino acids long. V was clipped by 8 bases and J by 0 bases, with 11 bases between them. The CDR3 reads CASSGSSSYNEQFF. The CDR3 DNA sequence: TGTGCCAGCTCGGGGAGTAGCTCCTACAATGAGCAGTTCTTC.

The CDR3 region is CASSYRTGTGEHTGELFF. The CDR3 coding sequence is TGTGCCAGCAGCTACAGAACCGGGACAGGGGAGCACACCGGGGAGCTGTTTTTT. V gene TRBV7-9 combines with J gene TRBJ2-2; 10 nucleotides line up with TRBD1. Trimming took 4 bases from V and 3 from J; bases not matched to a gene: 11. Per the germline V gene, CDR1 is SEHNR and CDR2 is FQNEAQ (reference sequence). This CDR3 comprises 18 residues.

The sample holds a few counts of this clonotype. This chain connects TRBV7-7 to TRBJ2-1; 11 bases map to TRBD2. CDR1 and CDR2 from the germline V gene are SSHAT and FNYEAQ (reference sequence). There are 14 residues in the CDR3. V gave up 3 bases and J gave up 9 bases; unmatched junction bases: 4. The chain's CDR3 is CASSFSGGAAEQFF. In DNA, the CDR3 is TGTGCCAGCAGCTTTAGCGGGGGGGCCGCTGAGCAGTTCTTC.

The genes are TRBV11-3 and TRBJ2-2, with 11 bases identical to TRBD1. Germline values: CDR1 SGHNT, CDR2 YENEEA. The V and J ends lost 5 bases and 6 bases, in that order; junction bases with no gene match: 5. The CDR3 consists of 15 residues. As DNA, the CDR3 is TGTGCCAGCAGCCCACGGGACAGGGGGTCCGGGGAGCTGTTTTTT. Protein product: CASSPRDRGSGELFF.

This chain connects TRBV7-9 to TRBJ2-7, with a weak D call TRBD1 (6 bases). The CDR3 spans 14 residues. V lost 5 bases and J 3 bases, leaving 14 bases between the germline ends. Germline assignment: CDR1 SEHNR and CDR2 FQNEAQ (reference sequence). CDR3 region: CASSIQDRFYEQYV. The CDR3 DNA follows: TGTGCCAGCAGCATTCAAGACAGGTTCTACGAGCAGTACGTC.

This clonotype has a handful of counts. CDR3 loop: CSAAPGWVRETQYF. The CDR3 DNA reads TGCAGTGCCGCGCCGGGGTGGGTGAGGGAGACCCAGTACTTC. The gene calls are TRBV20-1 and TRBJ2-5; TRBD2 is a possible D gene (5 bases). CDR1 and CDR2 from the germline V gene are DFQATT and SNEGSKA (reference sequence). Trimming took 6 bases from V and 5 from J, leaving 19 bases between them. The CDR3 has 14 amino acids.

The CDR3 region is CASSLVIYMGTGSHNEQFF. The CDR3 coding sequence is TGCGCCAGCAGCTTGGTAATTTATATGGGGACAGGGTCCCACAATGAGCAGTTCTTC. This chain connects TRBV5-1 to TRBJ2-1, with 9 bases fitting TRBD1. J lost 5 bases, V lost 0 bases, and 15 bases had no gene match. This CDR3 comprises 19 residues. CDR1 is SGHRS, CDR2 YFSETQ, per germline.

This clonotype was observed a few times. The V gene is TRBV7-9, the J gene TRBJ1-5; TRBD1 matches 8 bases. Germline CDR1 is SEHNR and CDR2 is FQNEAQ (reference sequence). This CDR3 comprises 16 residues. After removal of 4 bases from V and 4 bases from J, the junction contained 9 bases not matched to a gene. CDR3 in amino acids: CASSSGQGKGNQPQHF. The CDR3 DNA sequence: TGTGCCAGCAGCTCTGGACAGGGAAAGGGGAATCAGCCCCAGCATTTT. Combining the CDR3 with reference TRBV7-9 and TRBJ1-5 gives the whole variable domain DTGVSQNPRHKITKRGQNVTFRCDPISEHNRLYWYRQTLGQGPEFLTYFQNEAQLEKSRLLSDRFSAERPKGSFSTLEIQRTEQGDSAMYLCASSSGQGKGNQPQHFGDGTRLSIL.

The V and J genes are TRBV5-4 and TRBJ2-3; D uncertain. The CDR3 extends over 15 amino acids. Germline loops: CDR1 SGHNT, CDR2 YYREEE (reference sequence). V was shortened by 0 bases and J by 4 bases, with 12 bases between the two germline ends. CDR3 sequence: CASSLGRRLSDTQYF. CDR3 in DNA: TGTGCCAGCAGCTTGGGACGCCGCTTATCAGATACGCAGTATTTT.

This chain uses TRBV5-1 with TRBJ1-1; D is unclear. The germline V gene has CDR1 SGHRS and CDR2 YFSETQ. This CDR3 spans 15 amino acids. Trimming stripped 7 bases from V and 4 bases from J, with 20 bases between. The CDR3 spells CASAIPSSLGTEAFF. As DNA, the CDR3 is TGCGCCAGCGCCATACCCTCCTCACTAGGCACTGAAGCTTTCTTT.

This clonotype has at least ten counts. The rearrangement uses TRBV6-1 and TRBJ2-1; a possible D gene is TRBD1 (5 bases). V dropped 5 bases and J dropped 4 bases, with 12 bases sitting between them. From germline, CDR1 is MNHNS and CDR2 SASEGT. The CDR3 contains 14 residues. CDR3 loop: CASSLVQAYNEQFF. The CDR3 DNA follows: TGTGCCAGCAGTCTGGTACAGGCTTACAATGAGCAGTTCTTC.

This clonotype was counted at least ten times. The chain has TRBV3-1 and TRBJ1-1; 11 bases line up with TRBD1. V dropped 5 bases and J dropped 10; count of bases not matched to a gene: 6. Germline V gives CDR1 LGHDT, CDR2 YNNKEL (reference sequence). This CDR3 is built from 13 residues. The CDR3 loop is CASSTRTGGAAFF. The CDR3 nucleotides read TGTGCCAGCAGCACCAGGACAGGGGGCGCAGCTTTCTTT.

This clonotype was seen at least ten times. V gene TRBV2 combines with J gene TRBJ1-2; TRBD1 might be the D (5 bases). The CDR3 length is 14 residues. Trimming pared 11 bases from V and 2 bases from J, leaving 18 bases between. In germline, CDR1 is SNHLY, CDR2 FYNNEI. The CDR3 bases are TGTGCCGGAAACCAGGGACGGGACAACTATGGCTACACCTTC. As protein: CAGNQGRDNYGYTF. The entire variable domain, with the rest obtained from reference TRBV2 and TRBJ1-2, is as follows: EPEVTQTPSHQVTQMGQEVILRCVPISNHLYFYWYRQILGQKVEFLVSFYNNEISEKSEIFDDQFSVERPDGSNFTLKIRSTKLEDSAMYFCAGNQGRDNYGYTFGSGTRLTVV.

This clonotype has just a few counts. The V gene is TRBV12-3 or TRBV12-4, the J gene TRBJ2-5; D may be TRBD1 or TRBD2 (5 bases each). This CDR3 is built from 14 residues. Trimming shortened V by 6 bases and J by 5 bases, and 16 bases separated the two germline ends. The CDR3 here is CASSPPGASETQYF. The DNA of the CDR3 is TGTGCCAGCAGCCCCCCCGGGGCAAGCGAGACCCAGTACTTC.

This chain joins TRBV28 and TRBJ2-2, with 10 nucleotides matching TRBD1. Germline values: CDR1 MDHEN, CDR2 SYDVKM. V shed 5 bases and J 0 bases; nucleotides not matched to a gene: 3. CDR3 size: 16 residues. CDR3 protein: CASSIDRGPNTGELFF. In DNA form, the CDR3 reads TGTGCCAGCAGTATCGACAGGGGGCCGAACACCGGGGAGCTGTTTTTT.

This clonotype was seen only a few times. This chain connects TRBV7-2 to TRBJ1-2, with TRBD1 identical over 8 bases. The CDR3 spans 14 residues. V trimming: 5 bases; J trimming: 3 bases; junction bases outside the gene matches: 5. CDR1 is SGHTA, CDR2 FQGNSA, per germline. For the CDR3, the DNA is TGTGCCAGCAGCCCGGGACAGGCCCACTATGGCTACACCTTC. This codes for CASSPGQAHYGYTF.

J is TRBJ2-6 and V is TRBV19, with 8 bases identical to TRBD1. The J segment lost 2 bases and the V segment lost 6 bases, leaving 6 bases of the junction unmatched. The CDR3 has 16 amino acids. In germline, CDR1 is LNHDA, CDR2 SQIVND (reference sequence). The CDR3 nucleotides read TGTGCCAGTAGCTCGACAGGGGCTCCTGGGGCCAACGTCCTGACTTTC. Residues: CASSSTGAPGANVLTF.

This clonotype was detected many times. The chain employs TRBV12-3 or TRBV12-4 and TRBJ1-1, with D perhaps TRBD1 (5 bases). This CDR3 spans 15 amino acids. Trimming stripped 4 bases from V and 1 base from J, with 13 bases between. The CDR3 spells CASSSTGTANTEAFF. The CDR3 nucleotides are TGTGCCAGCAGTTCCACCGGGACGGCGAACACTGAAGCTTTCTTT.